Each of the 14 T cell receptor beta chains below was sequenced from the same sample in a study of blood T cell repertoires in COVID-19 (dated by TCRdb to 2018 to 2020). The receptor library was made with the immunoSEQ multiplex PCR assay. The table comes from immuneACCESS by way of TCRdb, which keeps in-frame sequences with V and J called. Part of the clones is missing from these tables; in studies checked, under half for an unresolved V gene and the rest for unknown reasons. The sample profile shows roughly 230,000 clones; around 83% of them were found once. The top ten hold more than 6.5% of the sample. The sample comprised PBMCs or T cells enriched from blood (not recorded which). The receptors derive from a woman between 45 and 60 years old who had been exposed to COVID-19.

The chain uses TRBV5-1 and TRBJ1-4; 10 nucleotides line up with TRBD1. The CDR3 length is 17 residues. Trimming removed 3 bases from V and 7 bases from J; junction bases left unmatched: 12. Germline V gives CDR1 SGHRS, CDR2 YFSETQ. The CDR3 region is CASSSLSPGQGIEKLFF. In DNA form, the CDR3 reads TGCGCCAGCAGCTCCTTATCCCCGGGACAGGGGATTGAAAAACTGTTTTTT.

The chain links TRBV6-4 to TRBJ1-2; D is unclear. The CDR3 has 13 amino acids. The germline V gene encodes CDR1 MRHNA and CDR2 SNTAGT. V was trimmed by 2 bases and J by 4 bases, leaving 8 bases between them. The DNA for the CDR3 is TGTGCCAGCAGTGACGCGGTCGGCTATGGCTACACCTTC. This sequence encodes CASSDAVGYGYTF.

The chain couples TRBV24-1 to TRBJ2-7; D might be TRBD2 (7 bases). The V end lost 7 bases, the J end lost 2 bases, and 11 bases lay between the germline ends. CDR3 length: 13 amino acids. The germline gives CDR1 KGHDR, CDR2 SFDVKD. The CDR3 sequence: CATSRGAAYEQYF. The DNA of the CDR3 is TGTGCCACCAGCCGGGGGGCAGCCTACGAGCAGTACTTC.

This clone turned up a few times. V gene TRBV12-5 combines with J gene TRBJ1-5, with TRBD1 identical over 8 bases. V was clipped by 1 base and J by 4 bases; unmatched bases: 0. Germline V lookup: CDR1 LGHNT, CDR2 FRNRAP. The length of the CDR3 is 14 residues. The CDR3 sequence: CASGLGQGNQPQHF. CDR3 sequence (DNA): TGTGCTAGTGGTTTGGGACAGGGGAATCAGCCCCAGCATTTT.

V and J are TRBV7-9 and TRBJ2-2; D remains unclear. The CDR3 consists of 15 residues. V was cut by 3 bases and J by 0 bases, with 8 bases left in between. Germline values: CDR1 SEHNR, CDR2 FQNEAQ (reference sequence). This chain's CDR3 is CASSFDTSNTGELFF. The CDR3 bases are TGTGCCAGCAGCTTCGACACTTCGAACACCGGGGAGCTGTTTTTT. Full variable domain (outside the CDR3, taken from reference TRBV7-9 and TRBJ2-2): DTGVSQNPRHKITKRGQNVTFRCDPISEHNRLYWYRQTLGQGPEFLTYFQNEAQLEKSRLLSDRFSAERPKGSFSTLEIQRTEQGDSAMYLCASSFDTSNTGELFFGEGSRLTVL.

This clone was counted between two and nine times. The V and J genes are TRBV7-9 and TRBJ1-3; 9 positions match TRBD1. Per germline, CDR1 SEHNR and CDR2 FQNEAQ (reference sequence). This CDR3 spans 16 amino acids. The ends lost 5 bases at V and 0 bases at J; junction bases unmatched: 5. The CDR3 nucleotides are TGTGCCAGCAGCACGCCGACAGGGGGCTCTGGAAACACCATATATTTT. The encoded protein is CASSTPTGGSGNTIYF.

The chain recombines TRBV10-3 with TRBJ1-5; possible D gene TRBD1, 6 bases. CDR3 size: 14 residues. V shed 5 bases and J shed 7 bases, with 15 bases lying between them. Germline CDR1 and CDR2: ENHRY and SYGVKD. In DNA form, the CDR3 reads TGTGCCATCAGTTCCACAGGGAGTGAACAGCCCCAGCATTTT. Protein product: CAISSTGSEQPQHF.

This clone has only one observation. V is TRBV5-4 and J is TRBJ1-1, with 10 bases that match TRBD1. Germline V CDR1 and CDR2: SGHNT, YYREEE (reference sequence). V trimming: 4 bases; J trimming: 1 base; junction bases outside the gene matches: 4. The CDR3 has 15 residues. CDR3 amino acids: CASSTGDRGNTEAFF. In nucleotides, the CDR3 is TGTGCCAGCAGCACTGGGGACAGGGGGAACACTGAAGCTTTCTTT.

The chain couples TRBV5-8 to TRBJ2-1, with 7 bases aligning to TRBD1. This CDR3 has 17 amino acids. Germline CDR1 and CDR2: SGHTS and YDEGEE. The junction had 14 bases not matched to a gene; V was cut back by 5 bases and J by 3 bases. CDR3 nucleotide sequence: TGTGCCAGCAGTTCCGGGACAGCTATTTCTTACTACAATGAGCAGTTCTTC. This translates into CASSSGTAISYYNEQFF.

The J gene is TRBJ1-2, the V gene TRBV7-8, with D tentatively TRBD1 (5 bases). Trimming cost V 6 bases and J 7 bases, with 15 bases left between them. Germline CDR1 SGHVS, CDR2 FQNEAQ. CDR3 length: 13 amino acids. This CDR3 is CASSRARDGGYTF. In nucleotides, the CDR3 is TGTGCCAGCAGTCGGGCCAGGGATGGTGGCTACACCTTC. Full variable domain (outside the CDR3, taken from reference TRBV7-8 and TRBJ1-2): GAGVSQSPRYKVAKRGQDVALRCDPISGHVSLFWYQQALGQGPEFLTYFQNEAQLDKSGLPSDRFFAERPEGSVSTLKIQRTQQEDSAVYLCASSRARDGGYTFGSGTRLTVV.

The genes are TRBV11-2 and TRBJ1-1, with TRBD1 matching 8 bases. The J segment lost 3 bases and the V segment lost 5 bases, leaving 8 bases of the junction unmatched. The CDR3 is 15 amino acids. Germline loops: CDR1 SGHAT, CDR2 FQNNGV. CDR3 region: CASSLEGQAYTEAFF. CDR3 sequence (DNA): TGTGCCAGCAGCCTTGAGGGACAGGCCTACACTGAAGCTTTCTTT.

The J gene is TRBJ2-1, the V gene TRBV29-1; 7 bases align to TRBD1. This CDR3 has 12 amino acids. Losses at the gene ends were 2 bases for V and 10 bases for J; bases not matched to a gene: 5. Germline V gives CDR1 SQVTM, CDR2 ANQGSEA. CDR3 protein: CSVEQGVGEQFF. CDR3 bases: TGCAGCGTTGAACAGGGGGTGGGGGAGCAGTTCTTC.

The CDR3 here is CASSIASYSGANVLTF. CDR3 coding DNA: TGTGCCAGTAGTATAGCTAGCTACTCTGGGGCCAACGTCCTGACTTTC. The chain employs TRBV19 and TRBJ2-6, with D perhaps matching TRBD2 (5 bases). The CDR3 is made up of 16 amino acids. The V end lost 1 base, the J end lost 0 bases, and 7 bases lay between the germline ends. Germline lookup yields CDR1 LNHDA and CDR2 SQIVND (reference sequence).

This chain uses TRBV7-2 with TRBJ1-5; 7 nucleotides line up with TRBD1. Germline CDR1 is SGHTA and CDR2 is FQGNSA. The CDR3 is made up of 15 amino acids. V shed 3 bases, J shed 2 bases, and the junction held 4 bases outside the gene matches. This chain's CDR3 is CASSLRGQRNQPQHF. In nucleotides, the CDR3 is TGTGCCAGCAGCTTGAGGGGACAGCGCAATCAGCCCCAGCATTTT.